These T cell receptor beta chains were read from a single sample in a study of OX40 agonist ivuxolimab in advanced cancers. The assay was immunoSEQ multiplex PCR, and TCRdb's table has in-frame clones only and misses some. The profile shows around 10,000 clones, roughly nine tenths of them singletons. Specimen: CD4+ or CD8+ T cells sorted from blood, collected in a trial of the OX40 agonist ivuxolimab. These receptors originate from an adult with an advanced solid tumor such as melanoma, head and neck, liver or kidney cancer. Both conserved end residues are part of each CDR3. D genes are given only for firm matches. Expanded clones are given a class, and other clones once, few, many or no size at all.

CASSFRPVETIYF | TGTGCCAGCAGTTTTAGGCCTGTCGAGACCATATATTTT | - | - | 13 | TRBJ1-3 | TRBV11-2
CASSLEGIGNTIYF | TGTGCCAGCAGCTTGGAGGGGATCGGAAACACCATATATTTT | once | - | 14 | TRBJ1-3 | TRBV5-6
CASSGPTSGGAVDTQYF | TGTGCCAGCAGCGGGCCCACTAGCGGGGGGGCGGTAGATACGCAGTATTTT | - | TRBD2 | 17 | TRBJ2-3 | TRBV5-4
CASTGVSTYEQYF | TGTGCCAGTACTGGGGTAAGCACCTACGAGCAGTACTTC | - | - | 13 | TRBJ2-7 | TRBV19
CASSLLGPETQYF | TGTGCCAGCAGCTTACTAGGTCCGGAGACCCAGTACTTC | - | - | 13 | TRBJ2-5 | TRBV7-3
CASSAESGEQYF | TGTGCCAGCAGCGCTGAGAGTGGGGAGCAGTACTTC | - | - | 12 | TRBJ2-7 | TRBV9
CASSQKLGQGISNQPQHF | TGCGCCAGCAGCCAGAAACTGGGACAGGGAATCAGCAATCAGCCCCAGCATTTT | - | TRBD1 | 18 | TRBJ1-5 | TRBV4-1
CASSTTAGGHEQYF | TGTGCCAGCAGTACCACAGCGGGGGGCCACGAGCAGTACTTC | - | TRBD2 | 14 | TRBJ2-7 | TRBV6-5
CASSPGGASSPLHF | TGTGCCAGCAGCCCTGGGGGGGCCAGTTCACCCCTCCACTTT | - | - | 14 | TRBJ1-6 | TRBV7-6
CASSATGEQPQHF | TGTGCCAGCAGCGCTACAGGGGAACAGCCCCAGCATTTT | - | TRBD1 | 13 | TRBJ1-5 | TRBV7-9
CASSSGTGETSTDTQYF | TGTGCCAGCAGCTCCGGGACAGGAGAAACTAGCACAGATACGCAGTATTTT | few | TRBD1 | 17 | TRBJ2-3 | TRBV7-6
CASRRLDNGQPQHF | TGTGCCAGCAGACGCCTGGACAATGGACAGCCCCAGCATTTT | - | - | 14 | TRBJ1-5 | TRBV6-9
CASSEQENSNQPQHF | TGTGCCAGTAGTGAACAGGAAAATAGCAATCAGCCCCAGCATTTT | - | - | 15 | TRBJ1-5 | TRBV19
CASSLVGGVEQYF | TGTGCCAGCAGCTTAGTCGGAGGGGTCGAGCAGTACTTC | - | - | 13 | TRBJ2-7 | TRBV11-1
CASGPPGVQQFF | TGTGCTAGTGGTCCTCCGGGGGTGCAGCAGTTCTTC | - | - | 12 | TRBJ2-1 | TRBV12-5
CASSGDYNTDTQYF | TGTGCCAGCAGTGGGGACTACAACACAGATACGCAGTATTTT | - | TRBD2 | 14 | TRBJ2-3 | TRBV5-5
CASSLYAIQGADEQYF | TGTGCCAGCAGCTTGTATGCGATTCAGGGGGCCGACGAGCAGTACTTC | - | TRBD1 | 16 | TRBJ2-7 | TRBV5-5
CASSQGQGIYEQYF | TGTGCCAGCAGTCAAGGACAGGGGATCTACGAGCAGTACTTC | - | TRBD1 | 14 | TRBJ2-7 | TRBV6-5
CASSPLGGTSTDTQYF | TGTGCCAGCTCACCCCTGGGAGGAACTAGCACAGATACGCAGTATTTT | - | - | 16 | TRBJ2-3 | TRBV18
CASSIGATEAFF | TGTGCCAGTAGTATAGGTGCCACTGAAGCTTTCTTT | - | - | 12 | TRBJ1-1 | TRBV19
CASSENLAGASDTQYF | TGTGCCAGCAGCGAGAACCTAGCGGGGGCCTCAGATACGCAGTATTTT | few | TRBD2 | 16 | TRBJ2-3 | TRBV7-9
CASSLTAGWELFF | TGTGCCAGCAGCTTAACCGCGGGGTGGGAGCTGTTTTTT | - | - | 13 | TRBJ2-2 | TRBV7-7
CASSVGDGPYEQYF | TGTGCCAGCAGCGTGGGGGACGGACCCTACGAGCAGTACTTC | - | - | 14 | TRBJ2-7 | TRBV5-4
CATSKDRALRNEQFF | TGTGCCACCAGCAAAGACAGGGCCCTACGCAATGAGCAGTTCTTC | few | TRBD1 | 15 | TRBJ2-1 | TRBV15
CASSLERNTYEQYF | TGTGCCAGCAGCTTGGAACGGAATACCTACGAGCAGTACTTC | - | - | 14 | TRBJ2-7 | TRBV5-5
CASSGAEQFF | TGTGCCAGCAGTGGGGCAGAGCAGTTCTTC | - | - | 10 | TRBJ2-1 | TRBV2
CASSTRDRGQLYGYTF | TGTGCCAGCAGCACTCGGGACAGGGGGCAACTCTATGGCTACACCTTC | - | TRBD1 | 16 | TRBJ1-2 | TRBV11-2
CASRVGGGALETQYF | TGTGCCAGCAGGGTCGGAGGGGGGGCCTTAGAGACCCAGTACTTC | - | - | 15 | TRBJ2-5 | TRBV5-6
CSVDDRTGVNEQFF | TGCAGCGTAGACGACAGGACAGGGGTAAATGAGCAGTTCTTC | - | TRBD1 | 14 | TRBJ2-1 | TRBV29-1
CASSLLQSSAQHF | TGTGCCAGCAGTTTACTACAATCGTCAGCCCAGCATTTT | - | - | 13 | TRBJ1-5 | TRBV27
CASSIDGQYSNQPQHF | TGTGCCAGTAGTATAGATGGGCAGTATAGCAATCAGCCCCAGCATTTT | - | - | 16 | TRBJ1-5 | TRBV19
CASSKGQPQHF | TGTGCCAGTAGTAAAGGTCAGCCCCAGCATTTT | - | - | 11 | TRBJ1-5 | TRBV19
CASSKAQGQGTDTQYF | TGTGCCAGCAGCAAAGCGCAGGGACAGGGGACAGATACGCAGTATTTT | - | - | 16 | TRBJ2-3 | TRBV21-1
CASSLQQGYYEQYF | TGTGCCAGCAGCCTACAACAGGGATACTACGAGCAGTACTTC | - | - | 14 | TRBJ2-7 | TRBV7-9
CASTPGGYGYTF | TGTGCCAGTACCCCAGGGGGCTATGGCTACACCTTC | - | TRBD1 | 12 | TRBJ1-2 | TRBV19
CASSSTGSPGSPLHF | TGTGCCAGCAGCTCTACAGGGAGCCCGGGTTCACCCCTCCACTTT | medium-sized | - | 15 | TRBJ1-6 | TRBV7-9
CASSLYKNHEQFF | TGCGCCAGCAGCTTATACAAGAACCATGAGCAGTTCTTC | - | - | 13 | TRBJ2-1 | TRBV5-1
CASSGGPLAGGRADTQYF | TGTGCCAGCAGCGGAGGCCCACTAGCGGGGGGGCGGGCAGATACGCAGTATTTT | - | TRBD2 | 18 | TRBJ2-3 | TRBV9
CASSPIPDTQYF | TGTGCCAGCAGTCCAATACCAGATACGCAGTATTTT | - | - | 12 | TRBJ2-3 | TRBV27
CASSPEGYRQETQYF | TGTGCCAGCAGCCCGGAGGGGTATCGACAAGAGACCCAGTACTTC | medium-sized | - | 15 | TRBJ2-5 | TRBV14
CASSIGTGVTYEQYF | TGTGCCAGTAGTATCGGGACAGGGGTTACCTACGAGCAGTACTTC | - | TRBD1 | 15 | TRBJ2-7 | TRBV19
CATSPQIYNTGELFF | TGTGCCACCAGCCCTCAAATATACAACACCGGGGAGCTGTTTTTT | - | - | 15 | TRBJ2-2 | TRBV15
CASSVDGTDNEKLFF | TGTGCCAGCAGCGTAGACGGGACAGATAATGAAAAACTGTTTTTT | - | TRBD1 | 15 | TRBJ1-4 | TRBV9
CASSYFQSYEQYF | TGTGCCAGCAGTTACTTTCAGTCCTACGAGCAGTACTTC | - | - | 13 | TRBJ2-7 | TRBV6-5
CATRLAGGYNEQFF | TGTGCCACCCGACTAGCGGGGGGGTACAATGAGCAGTTCTTC | - | TRBD2 | 14 | TRBJ2-1 | TRBV13
CASSQAAGQSYEQYF | TGCGCCAGCAGCCAAGCCGCGGGACAGAGCTACGAGCAGTACTTC | - | - | 15 | TRBJ2-7 | TRBV4-1
CASSNQGPNQPQHF | TGTGCCAGTAGTAACCAGGGCCCTAATCAGCCCCAGCATTTT | - | - | 14 | TRBJ1-5 | TRBV19
CASSSGTGVNTEAFF | TGTGCCAGTAGTTCGGGGACAGGCGTGAACACTGAAGCTTTCTTT | large | TRBD1 | 15 | TRBJ1-1 | TRBV19
CASGHRGPYEKLFF | TGTGCCAGCGGACACAGGGGGCCGTATGAAAAACTGTTTTTT | - | TRBD1 | 14 | TRBJ1-4 | TRBV6-6
CASSLSQGYVNQPQHF | TGTGCCAGCAGCTTAAGTCAGGGCTACGTCAATCAGCCCCAGCATTTT | - | - | 16 | TRBJ1-5 | TRBV5-6
CASSHGTGNGQPQHF | TGCGCCAGCAGTCACGGGACAGGGAACGGTCAGCCCCAGCATTTT | - | TRBD1 | 15 | TRBJ1-5 | TRBV23-1
CASSLSSGNTIYF | TGCGCCAGCAGCCTTTCCTCTGGAAACACCATATATTTT | - | - | 13 | TRBJ1-3 | TRBV5-1
CASSVTGETYEQYF | TGTGCCAGCAGTGTGACAGGGGAGACCTACGAGCAGTACTTC | - | TRBD1 | 14 | TRBJ2-7 | TRBV2